A single sample is the source of the 32 T cell receptor beta chains below, sequenced in a study of cytomegalovirus exposure and HLA in healthy donors. PCR amplification relied on 60 Vbeta primers (plus 13 Jbeta primers). Produced via immunoSEQ multiplex PCR; TCRdb's table is partial and in-frame only. Recorded for this sample: some 51,000 clones. The material sequenced was PBMCs. The receptors come from a man aged 50-59 years in good health and CMV-seropositive.

The chain is built from TRBV5-1 and TRBJ2-1, with 10 bases that match TRBD1. Germline V gene lookup returns CDR1 SGHRS and CDR2 YFSETQ. V was pared by 2 bases and J by 5 bases, with 7 bases of the junction left unmatched. The CDR3 has 16 residues. CDR3 DNA: TGCGCCAGCAGCTTCCGACAGGGGGCAGGGGACAATGAGCAGTTCTTC. This gives the protein CASSFRQGAGDNEQFF. Complete variable domain (other parts from reference TRBV5-1 and TRBJ2-1): KAGVTQTPRYLIKTRGQQVTLSCSPISGHRSVSWYQQTPGQGLQFLFEYFSETQRNKGNFPGRFSGRQFSNSRSEMNVSTLELGDSALYLCASSFRQGAGDNEQFFGPGTRLTVL.

On this clone itself: This sample also contains other DNA sequences that code for the same CDR3. This chain links TRBV14 with TRBJ2-7, with D tentatively TRBD1 (5 bases). V lost 1 base and J lost 4, with 8 bases in between. The CDR3 runs 13 residues. Germline V lookup: CDR1 SGHDN, CDR2 FVKESK. The CDR3 spells CASSQGRGYEQYF. The CDR3 nucleotides are TGTGCCAGCAGCCAAGGTAGGGGATACGAGCAGTACTTC.

The V gene is TRBV10-3, the J gene TRBJ2-7, with D uncertain. CDR3 length: 15 amino acids. Trimming left V 3 bases short and J 0 bases short, with 12 bases between. The germline V gene has CDR1 ENHRY and CDR2 SYGVKD. For the CDR3, the DNA is TGTGCCATCAGTGATGGGTCCGACAACTCCTACGAGCAGTACTTC. Protein: CAISDGSDNSYEQYF.

The chain links TRBV18 to TRBJ2-5; 8 positions match TRBD2. The closer fit of TRBJ2-7 to the DNA end suggests the J call may be wrong. This CDR3 contains 12 residues. CDR1 KGHSH and CDR2 LQKENI come from the germline V gene. DNA for the CDR3: TGTGCCAGCTCGCCGGGGGGGTACGAGCAGTACTTC. Its translation: CASSPGGYEQYF.

V gene TRBV18 combines with J gene TRBJ2-7, with TRBD1 matching 7 bases. V dropped 3 bases and J dropped 0; count of bases not matched to a gene: 5. The CDR3 is made up of 15 amino acids. The germline V gene encodes CDR1 KGHSH and CDR2 LQKENI. The CDR3 region is CASSPPGQDSYEQYF. The CDR3 nucleotides read TGTGCCAGCTCACCTCCAGGACAGGACTCCTACGAGCAGTACTTC.

The rearrangement links TRBV28 to TRBJ2-7, with TRBD1 matching 8 bases. Per the germline V gene, CDR1 is MDHEN and CDR2 is SYDVKM. Trimming removed 3 bases from V and 0 bases from J; junction bases left unmatched: 7. The CDR3 has 16 amino acids. The CDR3 nucleotides read TGTGCCAGCAGTTTTTCAGGACAGGGCTTCTCCTACGAGCAGTACTTC. Its protein is CASSFSGQGFSYEQYF.

V is TRBV7-2 and J is TRBJ1-1; a possible D gene is TRBD1 (6 bases). The CDR3 is 14 residues long. CDR1 and CDR2 from the germline V gene are SGHTA and FQGNSA. V was cut by 3 bases and J by 4 bases, with 12 bases left in between. This CDR3 is CASSFRGGGTEAFF. CDR3 in DNA: TGTGCCAGCAGCTTCAGAGGGGGGGGCACTGAAGCTTTCTTT.

The chain couples TRBV10-3 to TRBJ1-1; D ambiguous. The V end lost 8 bases, the J end lost 3 bases, and 7 bases lay between the germline ends. Germline V gene sequence: CDR1 ENHRY, CDR2 SYGVKD. The CDR3 totals 11 residues. Here the CDR3 reads CAIRVDTEAFF. Written as DNA, the CDR3 is TGTGCCATCCGAGTTGACACTGAAGCTTTCTTT.

The chain employs TRBV12-5 and TRBJ2-3; 7 bases are shared with TRBD2. There are 16 residues in the CDR3. Germline loops: CDR1 LGHNT, CDR2 FRNRAP. V was clipped by 0 bases and J by 1 base; unmatched bases: 4. The chain's CDR3 is CASGLVSLAGTDTQYF. DNA for the CDR3: TGTGCTAGTGGTTTGGTATCTCTAGCGGGCACAGATACGCAGTATTTT.

The chain combines TRBV7-2 with TRBJ2-2; the D gene is possibly TRBD2 (5 bases). Germline V gene data show CDR1 as SGHTA and CDR2 as FQGNSA. V lost 4 bases, J lost 4 bases, and 10 bases lay in between. This CDR3 has 14 amino acids. The CDR3 nucleotides are TGTGCCAGCAGCTCGGGGAGTGGCACCGGGGAGCTGTTTTTT. It is translated as CASSSGSGTGELFF.

The J gene is TRBJ1-5, the V gene TRBV4-1; D remains ambiguous. The CDR3 contains 13 residues. Germline CDR1 MGHRA, CDR2 YSYEKL. The V end was cut by 0 bases, the J end by 6 bases, with 6 bases between. Here the CDR3 DNA reads TGCGCCAGCAGCCAAGATCTTCGTCAGCCCCAGCATTTT. Its protein is CASSQDLRQPQHF.

The rearrangement uses TRBV19 and TRBJ2-7, with TRBD1 matching 7 bases. With 6 bases clipped from V and 2 bases from J, the junction kept 7 bases outside the gene matches. Looked up from germline, CDR1 is LNHDA and CDR2 is SQIVND (reference sequence). This CDR3 has 14 amino acids. Written as DNA, the CDR3 is TGTGCCAGTAGCCCAGGGACAGTCCCCTACGAGCAGTACTTC. It specifies CASSPGTVPYEQYF.

The gene calls are TRBV18 and TRBJ1-1; tentative D call: TRBD1 (5 bases). Germline-derived CDR1 and CDR2 are KGHSH and LQKENI. The CDR3 has 14 residues. The V end lost 4 bases, the J end lost 1 base, and 10 bases lay between the germline ends. DNA of the CDR3: TGTGCCAGCTCACTCAGGGAAAGGAACACTGAAGCTTTCTTT. Its translation: CASSLRERNTEAFF.

V usage is TRBV29-1 and J usage is TRBJ1-1, with D possibly being TRBD1 (6 bases). The germline V gene has CDR1 SQVTM and CDR2 ANQGSEA. CDR3 length: 13 residues. V was shortened by 4 bases and J by 6 bases, with 15 bases between the two germline ends. CDR3 DNA: TGCAGCGTTGGGGGGGGTGACAGGTCTGAAGCTTTCTTT. Translated: CSVGGGDRSEAFF.

This sequence joins TRBV5-5 and TRBJ2-2; TRBD1 is a possible D gene (7 bases). The V end was cut by 4 bases, the J end by 4 bases, with 17 bases between. The germline V gene has CDR1 SGHKS and CDR2 YYEKEE (reference sequence). This CDR3 spans 16 amino acids. The CDR3 coding sequence is TGTGCCAGCAGCCGTGGAGACAGGGAGGCCACCGGGGAGCTGTTTTTT. It encodes CASSRGDREATGELFF.

The chain carries TRBV28 and TRBJ1-5; tentative D call: TRBD1 (6 bases). The CDR3 contains 14 residues. Germline CDR1 and CDR2: MDHEN and SYDVKM. Trimming took 5 bases from V and 0 from J, leaving 8 bases between them. CDR3 bases: TGTGCCAGCAGTCAGGGGTATAGCAATCAGCCCCAGCATTTT. Translating it yields CASSQGYSNQPQHF. Filled out from reference TRBV28 and TRBJ1-5, the complete variable domain reads DVKVTQSSRYLVKRTGEKVFLECVQDMDHENMFWYRQDPGLGLRLIYFSYDVKMKEKGDIPEGYSVSREKKERFSLILESASTNQTSMYLCASSQGYSNQPQHFGDGTRLSIL.

The rearrangement uses TRBV20-1 and TRBJ2-5; tentatively, D is TRBD1 (5 bases). The better agreement between TRBJ2-7 and the DNA end casts doubt on the J call. The CDR3 spans 11 residues. From germline, CDR1 is DFQATT and CDR2 SNEGSKA (reference sequence). The DNA for the CDR3 is TGCAGTGCTGACAGAACCTACGAGCAGTACTTC. Translating gives CSADRTYEQYF.

The chain links TRBV6-5 to TRBJ1-4, with TRBD1 matching 9 bases. CDR1 is MNHEY, CDR2 SVGAGI, per germline. The CDR3 extends over 14 amino acids. V shed 2 bases and J 10 bases; nucleotides not matched to a gene: 5. The chain's CDR3 is CASSYGTGNPKLFF. CDR3 sequence (DNA): TGTGCCAGCAGTTACGGGACAGGGAACCCAAAACTGTTTTTT.

The chain links TRBV5-1 to TRBJ2-1, with 12 bases that match TRBD1. CDR1 is SGHRS and CDR2 is YFSETQ in the germline V gene. V gave up 4 bases and J gave up 6 bases; unmatched junction bases: 5. The CDR3 spans 15 residues. DNA for the CDR3: TGCGCCAGCAGCCTGGGGACAGGGGGCTCCAATGAGCAGTTCTTC. Its translation is CASSLGTGGSNEQFF.

The chain has TRBV29-1 and TRBJ2-7, with D possibly TRBD2 on 5 matching bases. The V gene lost 6 bases and the J gene lost 7 bases, with 10 bases spanning the gap. Germline lookup yields CDR1 SQVTM and CDR2 ANQGSEA. The CDR3 runs to 10 residues. CDR3 sequence: CSVKRGEQYF. CDR3 sequence (DNA): TGCAGCGTCAAACGGGGAGAGCAGTACTTC.

Here the CDR3 reads CASSLWGGNYNEQFF. In DNA form, the CDR3 reads TGTGCCAGCAGCTTATGGGGGGGTAACTACAATGAGCAGTTCTTC. V gene TRBV5-6 combines with J gene TRBJ2-1, with 7 bases aligning to TRBD2. V gave up 2 bases and J gave up 3 bases; unmatched junction bases: 5. The CDR3 is 15 amino acids. The V gene's germline CDR1 is SGHDT and CDR2 YYEEEE.

The chain is built from TRBV19 and TRBJ1-3; a weak D match, TRBD1 (5 bases). The CDR3 consists of 13 residues. V lost 3 bases, J lost 11 bases, and 14 bases lay in between. CDR1 and CDR2 (germline): LNHDA, SQIVND (reference sequence). The CDR3, as DNA: TGTGCCAGTAGTATTTCGCCGACAGTCTCCATATATTTT. Its protein product is CASSISPTVSIYF. The variable domain in full, with the rest retrieved from reference TRBV19 and TRBJ1-3, is DGGITQSPKYLFRKEGQNVTLSCEQNLNHDAMYWYRQDPGQGLRLIYYSQIVNDFQKGDIAEGYSVSREKKESFPLTVTSAQKNPTAFYLCASSISPTVSIYFGEGSWLTVV.

The J gene is TRBJ2-7, the V gene TRBV5-1; 8 nucleotides align to TRBD2. Germline V gene data show CDR1 as SGHRS and CDR2 as YFSETQ. This CDR3 has 16 amino acids. Trimming removed 2 bases from V and 2 bases from J; junction bases left unmatched: 9. CDR3: CASSLVLSGSAYEQYF. For the CDR3, the DNA is TGCGCCAGCAGCTTAGTACTAAGCGGGAGCGCCTACGAGCAGTACTTC.

In DNA, the CDR3 is TGTGCCAGCAGCGCTGCAGATTTCCCCGGGGAGCTGTTTTTT. This gives the protein CASSAADFPGELFF. The chain links TRBV9 to TRBJ2-2; D is undetermined. CDR1 is SGDLS, CDR2 YYNGEE, per germline. The CDR3 extends over 14 amino acids. V dropped 3 bases and J dropped 6 bases, with 12 bases sitting between them.

The J gene is TRBJ2-7, the V gene TRBV7-6, with 9 bases that match TRBD1. This CDR3 has 16 amino acids. V shed 1 base, J shed 0 bases, and the junction held 4 bases outside the gene matches. Germline V gene sequence: CDR1 SGHVS, CDR2 FNYEAQ. CDR3 in DNA: TGTGCCAGCAGCTTAGGACAGGGGGTTAGCTCCTACGAGCAGTACTTC. Translation gives CASSLGQGVSSYEQYF.

The rearrangement links TRBV14 to TRBJ1-6; 9 nucleotides match TRBD1. Germline loops: CDR1 SGHDN, CDR2 FVKESK. Trimming cost V 1 base and J 4 bases; bases outside gene matches: 5. The CDR3 contains 17 residues. The CDR3 DNA sequence: TGTGCCAGCAGCCAAGTATCCGGGACAGGGTATAATTCACCCCTCCACTTT. Its translation: CASSQVSGTGYNSPLHF.

The chain recombines TRBV4-3 with TRBJ2-1; 7 positions match TRBD2. CDR1 and CDR2 from the germline V gene are LGHNA and YSLEER. The CDR3 is 17 amino acids. Trimming cost V 1 base and J 9 bases; bases outside gene matches: 15. CDR3: CASSQGFGLAAITEQFF. CDR3 sequence (DNA): TGCGCCAGCAGCCAAGGTTTCGGGCTAGCGGCAATCACTGAGCAGTTCTTC.

The chain joins TRBV9 to TRBJ2-5, with a tentative D call TRBD1 (6 bases). This CDR3 has 15 residues. In germline, CDR1 is SGDLS, CDR2 YYNGEE. The V end was cut by 4 bases, the J end by 4 bases, with 17 bases between. The CDR3 is CASSTQTGSGETQYF. The CDR3 DNA reads TGTGCCAGCAGCACCCAAACAGGGTCGGGAGAGACCCAGTACTTC.

The chain joins TRBV7-6 to TRBJ1-1; 7 bases line up with TRBD1. Trimming removed 5 bases from V and 1 base from J; junction bases left unmatched: 7. Germline lookup yields CDR1 SGHVS and CDR2 FNYEAQ. The CDR3 is 15 residues long. The CDR3 sequence: CASSPPTGRNTEAFF. For the CDR3, the DNA is TGTGCCAGCAGCCCCCCGACAGGGCGGAACACTGAAGCTTTCTTT. Drawing the rest from reference TRBV7-6 and TRBJ1-1, the complete variable domain is GAGVSQSPRYKVTKRGQDVALRCDPISGHVSLYWYRQALGQGPEFLTYFNYEAQQDKSGLPNDRFSAERPEGSISTLTIQRTEQRDSAMYRCASSPPTGRNTEAFFGQGTRLTVV.

The rearrangement uses TRBV9 and TRBJ2-1, with D tentatively TRBD2 (6 bases). Germline-derived CDR1 and CDR2 are SGDLS and YYNGEE. The CDR3 extends over 14 amino acids. V lost 4 bases and J 3 bases, leaving 11 bases between the germline ends. The CDR3 protein is CASSPRTNYNEQFF. For the CDR3, the DNA is TGTGCCAGCAGCCCCCGGACTAACTACAATGAGCAGTTCTTC.

The chain carries TRBV30 and TRBJ2-7, with 10 positions matching TRBD2. V trimming: 3 bases; J trimming: 0 bases; junction bases outside the gene matches: 5. Germline CDR1 GTSNPN, CDR2 SVGIG (reference sequence). CDR3 size: 15 residues. Here the CDR3 reads CAWSVAGGPSYEQYF. Written as DNA, the CDR3 is TGTGCCTGGAGCGTAGCGGGGGGCCCCTCCTACGAGCAGTACTTC.

V and J are TRBV27 and TRBJ2-3, with 13 nucleotides matching TRBD2. The CDR3 runs 15 residues. Germline V gene data show CDR1 as MNHEY and CDR2 as SMNVEV (reference sequence). The ends lost 6 bases at V and 1 base at J; junction bases unmatched: 1. For the CDR3, the DNA is TGTGCCAGCAGGGGACTAGCGGGGCGCACAGATACGCAGTATTTT. Translated, it gives CASRGLAGRTDTQYF.